This T cell receptor beta chain was profiled in a study of blood T cell repertoires in COVID-19. About the research overall: The United States, Italy and Spain were the sources of the acute and convalescent COVID-19 samples. Sources were T cells, B-cell-depleted T cells, or PBMCs; the material itself was cDNA or gDNA.

As originally analysed: The assay estimated nucleated cells by amplifying reference gene primers. Profiled with immunoSEQ multiplex PCR; TCRdb holds only in-frame clones, not every one. V, J and clone size derive from that table, while D and trimming were established from the DNA sequence. The data show some 290,000 clones, roughly 85% seen once. CDR3 size: 13 residues. V shed 3 bases and J 6 bases; nucleotides not matched to a gene: 2. CDR1 SSHAT and CDR2 FNYEAQ come from the germline V gene (reference sequence). This clone is a singleton in its sample. The clonotype originates from a man in his fifties or sixties who had recovered from COVID-19. The sample was peripheral blood. J is TRBJ2-1 and V is TRBV7-7; TRBD1 aligns across 7 bases. DNA for the CDR3: TGTGCCAGCAGCTTTGCAGGGGGCAATGAGCAGTTCTTC. Translated, it gives CASSFAGGNEQFF.